Presented here are 29 T cell receptor beta chains from one specimen sequenced in a study of cytomegalovirus exposure and HLA in healthy donors. The PCR contained 60 Vbeta and 13 Jbeta primers. The repertoire was sequenced with immunoSEQ multiplex PCR; TCRdb's copy has only in-frame clones and lacks some. Altogether about 150,000 clones are present, around two thirds being singletons, with the ten largest covering 1.6%. The source material was PBMCs. Receptors were obtained from a woman under 30 in good health and CMV-seronegative.

The V and J genes are TRBV5-4 and TRBJ2-2; D possibly corresponds to TRBD1 (5 bases). The CDR3 spans 16 residues. Deletions cut 4 bases from V and 2 bases from J, with 15 bases between. Per germline, CDR1 SGHNT and CDR2 YYREEE (reference sequence). The CDR3 region has the DNA TGTGCCAGCAGCCCTGGGATGGGGCACAACACCGGGGAGCTGTTTTTT. Translating gives CASSPGMGHNTGELFF.

The chain couples TRBV5-4 to TRBJ1-1, with TRBD1 matching over 8 bases. Germline V gives CDR1 SGHNT, CDR2 YYREEE (reference sequence). V shed 5 bases and J 2 bases; nucleotides not matched to a gene: 5. CDR3 length equals 14 residues. CDR3 sequence reads: CASSWDRTNTEAFF. In DNA, the CDR3 is TGTGCCAGCAGTTGGGACAGGACCAACACTGAAGCTTTCTTT.

This chain uses TRBV28 with TRBJ2-7, with D possibly TRBD1 on 5 matching bases. The germline V and J ends were trimmed by 3 bases and 3 bases, with 9 bases remaining between them. CDR3 length: 13 amino acids. Per the germline V gene, CDR1 is MDHEN and CDR2 is SYDVKM. The DNA for the CDR3 is TGTGCCAGCAGTTTCGACAGCAACTACGAGCAGTACGTC. The encoded protein is CASSFDSNYEQYV.

The DNA for the CDR3 is TGCGCCAGCGCCCCCGTGCGGGGCACCGAGCAGTACTTC. Its translation is CASAPVRGTEQYF. The chain combines TRBV4-1 with TRBJ2-7; D may be TRBD2 (6 bases). Germline values: CDR1 MGHRA, CDR2 YSYEKL. V was pared by 8 bases and J by 6 bases, with 17 bases between. The CDR3 runs to 13 residues.

The genes are TRBV4-1 and TRBJ2-5; a weak D match, TRBD1 (7 bases). The end of the DNA fits TRBJ2-7 better, so the J call may be wrong. Per the germline V gene, CDR1 is MGHRA and CDR2 is YSYEKL. The CDR3 has 15 amino acids. This chain's CDR3 is CASSRQGGGWDEQYF. The CDR3 DNA follows: TGCGCCAGCAGTCGACAGGGTGGAGGGTGGGACGAGCAGTACTTC.

This chain links TRBV7-9 with TRBJ1-2, with TRBD1 matching over 9 bases. The germline CDR1 and CDR2 sequences are SEHNR and FQNEAQ (reference sequence). Trimming removed 5 bases from V and 4 bases from J; junction bases left unmatched: 5. The CDR3 length is 14 residues. The CDR3 bases are TGTGCCAGCAGCCGGGGACAGGGAGGCTATGGCTACACCTTC. Translated: CASSRGQGGYGYTF.

V is TRBV6-5 and J is TRBJ1-2; the D is unclear. The CDR3 has 13 residues. Trimming removed 7 bases at V and 5 bases at J, with 14 bases between. Per germline, CDR1 MNHEY and CDR2 SVGAGI. Here the CDR3 DNA reads TGTGCCAGCACCGCAACCCGGGGATATGGCTACACCTTC. Its translation is CASTATRGYGYTF.

This sequence joins TRBV11-3 and TRBJ1-3, with D hard to call. V dropped 3 bases and J dropped 2 bases, with 8 bases sitting between them. CDR3 size: 14 residues. Germline V lookup: CDR1 SGHNT, CDR2 YENEEA. The CDR3 region is CASSFGDPGNTIYF. In DNA form, the CDR3 reads TGTGCCAGCAGCTTCGGAGACCCTGGAAACACCATATATTTT.

The chain links TRBV7-2 to TRBJ2-5; 9 nucleotides line up with TRBD2. Trimming cost V 0 bases and J 5 bases; bases outside gene matches: 10. The CDR3 consists of 17 residues. CDR1 is SGHTA and CDR2 is FQGNSA in the germline V gene. For the CDR3, the DNA is TGTGCCAGCAGCTTAGCGGCTAGCGGGGTGGGGCTGGAGACCCAGTACTTC. Its translation: CASSLAASGVGLETQYF. Looking up the rest from reference TRBV7-2 and TRBJ2-5 gives the full variable domain: GAGVSQSPSNKVTEKGKDVELRCDPISGHTALYWYRQSLGQGLEFLIYFQGNSAPDKSGLPSDRFSAERTGGSVSTLTIQRTQQEDSAVYLCASSLAASGVGLETQYFGPGTRLLVL.

The rearrangement links TRBV27 to TRBJ2-1, with 9 bases aligning to TRBD1. Germline-derived CDR1 and CDR2 are MNHEY and SMNVEV (reference sequence). With 2 bases clipped from V and 10 bases from J, the junction kept 3 bases outside the gene matches. This CDR3 comprises 13 residues. The CDR3 DNA reads TGTGCCAGCAGTTTAGGGACAGGGAACGAGCAGTTCTTC. It is translated as CASSLGTGNEQFF.

The V gene is TRBV29-1, the J gene TRBJ2-3; 9 bases are shared with TRBD1. Looked up from germline, CDR1 is SQVTM and CDR2 is ANQGSEA. This CDR3 spans 16 amino acids. Losses at the gene ends were 6 bases for V and 0 bases for J; bases not matched to a gene: 10. The CDR3, as DNA: TGCAGCGTAGGAGCCAAACAGGGGGCTAGCACAGATACGCAGTATTTT. This translates into CSVGAKQGASTDTQYF.

The V gene is TRBV27, the J gene TRBJ1-2, with no clear D. CDR1 is MNHEY, CDR2 SMNVEV, per germline (reference sequence). The CDR3 covers 13 residues. The V end was cut by 3 bases, the J end by 2 bases, with 7 bases between. CDR3 in DNA: TGTGCCAGCAGTTTTTCCGGGAACTATGGCTACACCTTC. It is translated as CASSFSGNYGYTF.

The chain links TRBV5-1 to TRBJ1-1, with 9 positions matching TRBD1. V was clipped by 2 bases and J by 6 bases; unmatched bases: 8. There are 15 residues in the CDR3. Germline-derived CDR1 and CDR2 are SGHRS and YFSETQ. The CDR3 DNA sequence: TGCGCCAGCAGCTTTAAGGGGACAGGGTCGGCTGAAGCTTTCTTT. Its translation is CASSFKGTGSAEAFF.

This chain links TRBV4-1 with TRBJ2-2; 7 positions agree with TRBD1. The V gene's germline CDR1 is MGHRA and CDR2 YSYEKL. J was trimmed by 6 bases and V by 1 base; bases with no gene match: 8. The CDR3 is 16 residues long. CDR3 amino acids: CASSQGIRGLPGELFF. CDR3 coding DNA: TGCGCCAGCAGCCAAGGTATCAGGGGGTTACCCGGGGAGCTGTTTTTT.

The rearrangement joins TRBV9 to TRBJ2-2, with TRBD1 matching over 7 bases. After removal of 1 base from V and 1 base from J, the junction contained 4 bases not matched to a gene. Germline CDR1 reads SGDLS; CDR2 reads YYNGEE. The CDR3 sequence is 16 residues long. CDR3 residues: CASSVKGQKNTGELFF. CDR3 in DNA: TGTGCCAGCAGCGTAAAGGGACAGAAGAACACCGGGGAGCTGTTTTTT. The entire variable domain, with the rest obtained from reference TRBV9 and TRBJ2-2, is as follows: DSGVTQTPKHLITATGQRVTLRCSPRSGDLSVYWYQQSLDQGLQFLIQYYNGEERAKGNILERFSAQQFPDLHSELNLSSLELGDSALYFCASSVKGQKNTGELFFGEGSRLTVL.

The CDR3 is CASSTGLAGREQYV. CDR3 bases: TGTGCCAGCAGCACGGGACTAGCGGGGAGGGAGCAGTACGTC. This chain links TRBV7-8 with TRBJ2-7; 13 bases are a match to TRBD2. The V segment lost 5 bases and the J segment 7 bases; nucleotides outside the gene matches: 5. The CDR3 runs 14 residues. The germline CDR1 and CDR2 sequences are SGHVS and FQNEAQ.

In its sample, this clone was seen a few times. For the CDR3, the DNA is TGCGCCAGCAGCCAAGAATGGGGCTCCCCTACCCACGAGCAGTACTTC. The encoded protein is CASSQEWGSPTHEQYF. This sequence joins TRBV4-1 and TRBJ2-7; tentatively, D is TRBD1 (5 bases). Germline CDR1 reads MGHRA; CDR2 reads YSYEKL. The CDR3 spans 16 residues. With 0 bases removed from V and 5 bases from J, the gap between germline ends came to 17 bases.

The gene calls are TRBV19 and TRBJ2-4, with D possibly matching TRBD1 (6 bases). Trimming removed 6 bases from V and 1 base from J, with 16 bases in between. The CDR3 has 16 residues. The germline V gene has CDR1 LNHDA and CDR2 SQIVND (reference sequence). The CDR3 DNA reads TGTGCCAGTAGAGACGGAAGGGGGTGGGCCAAAAACATTCAGTACTTC. Protein product: CASRDGRGWAKNIQYF. The full variable domain, with the rest looked up from reference TRBV19 and TRBJ2-4, is DGGITQSPKYLFRKEGQNVTLSCEQNLNHDAMYWYRQDPGQGLRLIYYSQIVNDFQKGDIAEGYSVSREKKESFPLTVTSAQKNPTAFYLCASRDGRGWAKNIQYFGAGTRLSVL.

The CDR3 region is CASSQDPGTDTQYF. The CDR3 DNA reads as TGCGCCAGCAGCCAAGATCCAGGAACAGATACGCAGTATTTT. The chain is built from TRBV4-3 and TRBJ2-3; D not resolved. The germline V and J ends were trimmed by 0 bases and 3 bases, with 7 bases remaining between them. The V gene's germline CDR1 is LGHNA and CDR2 YSLEER. The CDR3 contains 14 residues.

The chain couples TRBV9 to TRBJ1-6, with a possible D match to TRBD1 (5 bases). CDR1 is SGDLS, CDR2 YYNGEE, per germline. The V end was cut by 0 bases, the J end by 7 bases, with 8 bases between. The CDR3 consists of 14 residues. CDR3 region: CASSVVGQNSPLHF. CDR3 DNA: TGTGCCAGCAGCGTAGTGGGGCAAAATTCACCCCTCCACTTT.

This clone was seen a few times. V usage is TRBV5-6 and J usage is TRBJ1-5; possible D gene TRBD1, 5 bases. Per the germline V gene, CDR1 is SGHDT and CDR2 is YYEEEE. Trimming pared 4 bases from V and 6 bases from J, leaving 17 bases between. The CDR3 is made up of 15 amino acids. The CDR3 spells CASSPREERGQPQHF. The CDR3 DNA follows: TGTGCCAGCAGCCCGCGGGAGGAAAGGGGTCAGCCCCAGCATTTT.

This chain joins TRBV12-5 and TRBJ2-3, with D perhaps TRBD1 (6 bases). The CDR3 has 16 amino acids. Germline V lookup: CDR1 LGHNT, CDR2 FRNRAP. V was cut by 0 bases and J by 7 bases, with 17 bases left in between. In DNA form, the CDR3 reads TGTGCTAGTGGTTTGGTAAACTCTCGGGACAAGAATACGCAGTATTTT. Protein product: CASGLVNSRDKNTQYF.

The V gene is TRBV4-3, the J gene TRBJ2-2, with TRBD2 identical over 8 bases. CDR3 length: 16 amino acids. V lost 0 bases and J lost 0; bases outside the gene matches: 0. Germline loops: CDR1 LGHNA, CDR2 YSLEER. The CDR3 here is CASSQEAGANTGELFF. The CDR3, as DNA: TGCGCCAGCAGCCAAGAAGCGGGAGCGAACACCGGGGAGCTGTTTTTT.

The table lists this clone with a few counts. The chain combines TRBV7-6 with TRBJ2-7; 9 bases line up with TRBD2. With 3 bases clipped from V and 6 bases from J, the junction kept 6 bases outside the gene matches. Germline assignment: CDR1 SGHVS and CDR2 FNYEAQ. The CDR3 extends over 14 amino acids. The CDR3 bases are TGTGCCAGCAGCTTTCGGCGGGGGGGGACCGAGCAGTACTTC. Its translation is CASSFRRGGTEQYF. Full variable domain (rest looked up from reference TRBV7-6 and TRBJ2-7): GAGVSQSPRYKVTKRGQDVALRCDPISGHVSLYWYRQALGQGPEFLTYFNYEAQQDKSGLPNDRFSAERPEGSISTLTIQRTEQRDSAMYRCASSFRRGGTEQYFGPGTRLTVT.

The chain uses TRBV5-1 and TRBJ2-7; TRBD1 matches 7 bases. Trimming at V came to 2 bases and at J to 3 bases, leaving 14 bases not matched to a gene. The CDR3 is 17 residues long. The germline CDR1 and CDR2 sequences are SGHRS and YFSETQ. CDR3 protein: CASSLMPQGLRGYEQYF. The CDR3 coding sequence is TGCGCCAGCAGCTTAATGCCACAGGGGTTGAGAGGCTACGAGCAGTACTTC.

The chain carries TRBV2 and TRBJ1-5, with TRBD1 matching over 7 bases. There are 16 residues in the CDR3. The ends lost 7 bases at V and 6 bases at J; junction bases unmatched: 15. Germline V gene sequence: CDR1 SNHLY, CDR2 FYNNEI. The CDR3 sequence: CASTRQGVELGQPQHF. The DNA for the CDR3 is TGTGCCAGCACCCGCCAGGGGGTAGAGCTCGGTCAGCCCCAGCATTTT.

The chain carries TRBV27 and TRBJ1-5; TRBD1 is a possible D gene (5 bases). The CDR3 totals 14 residues. Germline V lookup: CDR1 MNHEY, CDR2 SMNVEV (reference sequence). The ends were cut back, 5 bases at V and 1 base at J, with 9 bases in the middle. The CDR3 nucleotides read TGTGCCAGCAGTCAGGGTAGGAGCAATCAGCCCCAGCATTTT. Its protein is CASSQGRSNQPQHF.

The rearrangement uses TRBV19 and TRBJ2-1; TRBD1 might be the D (5 bases). CDR3 length: 13 amino acids. V lost 2 bases to trimming and J lost 10 bases, with 12 bases between them. CDR1 and CDR2 (germline): LNHDA, SQIVND (reference sequence). CDR3 coding DNA: TGTGCCAGTAGTATAAAAGGGGCAGGGGAGCAGTTCTTC. This codes for CASSIKGAGEQFF.

The V and J genes are TRBV7-2 and TRBJ2-2, with 7 bases fitting TRBD1. V shed 5 bases, J shed 2 bases, and the junction held 2 bases outside the gene matches. The CDR3 covers 14 residues. In germline, CDR1 is SGHTA, CDR2 FQGNSA. The CDR3 DNA reads as TGTGCCAGCAGCCGACAGGGTAACACCGGGGAGCTGTTTTTT. Translated: CASSRQGNTGELFF.